Shown below are 13 T cell receptor beta chains from a single sample sequenced in a study of human T cells and chemical hapten exposure. The time point denotes: healthy volunteer bleed at 2 weeks. Before extraction, the whole blood was not fractionated, and total RNA was taken from it. Via MiXCR, TCRdb re-called the RACE reads, giving one row per CDR3 protein. In the table there are about 130,000 distinct CDR3 sequences, roughly 9% of which are singletons. The source material was whole blood. These receptors originate from a male donor in good health. Some clones in this sample may be carry-over from other donors' samples.

In its sample, this clonotype was seen a few times. CDR3 in amino acids: CASSNRGGQGRTGELFF. In DNA, the CDR3 is TGTGCCAGCAGCAATCGAGGGGGACAGGGGCGGACCGGGGAGCTGTTTTTT. V is TRBV21-1 and J is TRBJ2-2; TRBD1 reflects the table's D call only, with no check against the DNA. TRBV21-1 is a pseudogene. The CDR3 loop spans 17 amino acids.

This clonotype was counted between two and nine times. The chain joins TRBV6-6 to TRBJ1-1; TRBD1 aligns across 7 bases. The CDR3 extends over 18 amino acids. From germline, CDR1 is MNHNY and CDR2 SVGAGI (reference sequence). Trimming at V came to 2 bases and at J to 0 bases, leaving 12 bases not matched to a gene. CDR3 in amino acids: CASSYGDRTGAMNTEAFF. CDR3 DNA sequence: TGTGCCAGCAGTTACGGGGATAGGACAGGCGCCATGAACACTGAAGCTTTCTTT.

The rearrangement uses TRBV4-3 and TRBJ2-2; weak D call: TRBD1 (6 bases). The V end lost 1 base, the J end lost 6 bases, and 12 bases lay between the germline ends. Germline-derived CDR1 and CDR2 are LGHNA and YSLEER. The length of the CDR3 is 15 residues. This CDR3 is CASSQGSSGAGELFF. Here the CDR3 DNA reads TGCGCCAGCAGCCAAGGGTCTTCAGGGGCCGGGGAGCTGTTTTTT.

The chain recombines TRBV5-6 with TRBJ2-2, with D possibly being TRBD1 (6 bases). CDR1 is SGHDT and CDR2 is YYEEEE in the germline V gene. The CDR3 loop spans 17 amino acids. Trimming stripped 4 bases from V and 0 bases from J, with 16 bases between. This CDR3 is CASSPEGTSTNTGELFF. For the CDR3, the DNA is TGTGCCAGCAGCCCTGAAGGGACATCTACGAACACCGGGGAGCTGTTTTTT.

This clonotype was detected ten times or more. V and J are TRBV29-1 and TRBJ1-5; possibly TRBD1 for D (6 bases). Germline CDR1 is SQVTM and CDR2 is ANQGSEA. Trimming removed 5 bases from V and 7 bases from J, with 15 bases in between. CDR3 length equals 13 residues. In DNA, the CDR3 is TGCAGCGTTCGTGAAGTGGGGGGCCAGCCCCAGCATTTT. Translating it yields CSVREVGGQPQHF.

This clonotype was seen a handful of times. The chain joins TRBV29-1 to TRBJ2-3; 7 positions match TRBD1. Germline V gene lookup returns CDR1 SQVTM and CDR2 ANQGSEA. This CDR3 comprises 13 residues. The V gene end was trimmed by 5 bases and the J gene end by 0 bases; junction bases not matched to a gene: 2. DNA for the CDR3: TGCAGCGTTCCGGGACAGAGCACAGATACGCAGTATTTT. The encoded protein is CSVPGQSTDTQYF.

The chain employs TRBV19 and TRBJ2-1, with D unresolved. This CDR3 is built from 14 residues. In germline, CDR1 is LNHDA, CDR2 SQIVND (reference sequence). Trimming took off 4 bases at V and 8 bases at J, with 15 bases between the two ends. The CDR3 sequence is CASSRGYVGDEQFF. CDR3 bases: TGTGCCAGTAGTAGGGGATATGTTGGAGATGAGCAGTTCTTC.

This clonotype was seen many times. The chain recombines TRBV7-8 with TRBJ1-5, with D perhaps matching TRBD1 (5 bases). There are 13 residues in the CDR3. CDR1 and CDR2 from the germline V gene are SGHVS and FQNEAQ. Trimming took off 1 base at V and 5 bases at J, with 6 bases between the two ends. This CDR3 reads CASSLVGDQPQHF. For the CDR3, the DNA is TGTGCCAGCAGCTTAGTGGGGGATCAGCCCCAGCATTTT.

This clonotype was seen more than once but under ten times. The chain joins TRBV10-3 to TRBJ2-7; D uncertain. The CDR3 runs to 16 residues. V lost 4 bases and J lost 2, with 18 bases in between. Per germline, CDR1 ENHRY and CDR2 SYGVKD. DNA for the CDR3: TGTGCCATCAGTGGGACCACAATCGATTCTCCCTACGAGCAGTACTTC. The encoded protein is CAISGTTIDSPYEQYF.

The chain uses TRBV19 and TRBJ1-2; 10 bases are a match to TRBD1. J was trimmed by 4 bases and V by 8 bases; bases with no gene match: 7. Germline loops: CDR1 LNHDA, CDR2 SQIVND (reference sequence). The CDR3 is 14 residues long. The CDR3 region is CASGLTGGVYGYTF. As DNA, the CDR3 is TGTGCCAGTGGACTGACAGGGGGCGTCTATGGCTACACCTTC.

The chain couples TRBV29-1 to TRBJ1-4; 8 bases map to TRBD1. V was clipped by 6 bases and J by 5 bases; unmatched bases: 8. This CDR3 has 14 residues. Germline lookup yields CDR1 SQVTM and CDR2 ANQGSEA. The CDR3 sequence: CSVLNDRGNEKLFF. The CDR3 DNA sequence: TGCAGCGTCCTAAACGACAGGGGCAATGAAAAACTGTTTTTT.

The sample holds a few counts of this clonotype. The chain recombines TRBV7-9 with TRBJ2-1, with D perhaps matching TRBD2 (6 bases). V lost 6 bases to trimming and J lost 6 bases, with 12 bases between them. This CDR3 is 13 amino acids long. Germline assignment: CDR1 SEHNR and CDR2 FQNEAQ (reference sequence). DNA of the CDR3: TGTGCCAGCAGTCCTCAGGGAGGCAATGAGCAGTTCTTC. The encoded protein is CASSPQGGNEQFF.

V usage is TRBV12-3 or TRBV12-4 and J usage is TRBJ2-7; 7 positions agree with TRBD1. J gave up 2 bases and V 2 bases, and 3 bases lay outside the gene matches. The CDR3 sequence is 14 residues long. The CDR3 sequence: CASSLTGAPYEQYF. Here the CDR3 DNA reads TGTGCCAGCAGTTTAACAGGGGCCCCCTACGAGCAGTACTTC.